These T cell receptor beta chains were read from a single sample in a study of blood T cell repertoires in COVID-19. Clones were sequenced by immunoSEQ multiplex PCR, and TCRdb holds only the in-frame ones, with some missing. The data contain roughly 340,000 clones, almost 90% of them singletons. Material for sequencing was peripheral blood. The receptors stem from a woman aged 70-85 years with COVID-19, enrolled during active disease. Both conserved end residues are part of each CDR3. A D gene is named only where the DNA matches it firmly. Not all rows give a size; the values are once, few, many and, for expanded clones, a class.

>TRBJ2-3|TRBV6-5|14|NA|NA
CASSYGLGADTQYF
TGTGCCAGCAGTTACGGGCTGGGAGCAGATACGCAGTATTTT
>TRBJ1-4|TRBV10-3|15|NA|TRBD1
CAISDAGTEDEKLFF
TGTGCCATCAGTGATGCCGGGACAGAGGATGAAAAACTGTTTTTT
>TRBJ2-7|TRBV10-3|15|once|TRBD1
CAISEETGASHEQYF
TGTGCCATCAGTGAGGAGACAGGGGCATCCCACGAGCAGTACTTC
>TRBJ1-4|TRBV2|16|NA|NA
CASSEVGAQPDEKLFF
TGTGCCAGCAGTGAGGTCGGAGCCCAACCGGATGAAAAACTGTTTTTT
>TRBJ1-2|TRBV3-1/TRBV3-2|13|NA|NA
CASSQGPNSGYTF
TGTGCCAGCAGCCAAGGCCCTAACTCTGGCTACACCTTC
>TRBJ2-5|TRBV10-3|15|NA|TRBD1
CAISPWDRERETQYF
TGTGCCATCAGTCCTTGGGACAGGGAAAGGGAGACCCAGTACTTC
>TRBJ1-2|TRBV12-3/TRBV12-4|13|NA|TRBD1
CASSTTGVYGYTF
TGTGCCAGCAGCACCACAGGGGTCTATGGCTACACCTTC
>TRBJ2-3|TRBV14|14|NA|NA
CASSLTRGARTQYF
TGTGCCAGCAGCCTTACTCGGGGGGCTAGGACGCAGTATTTT
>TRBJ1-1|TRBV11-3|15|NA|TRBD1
CASSLLGQGNTEAFF
TGTGCCAGCAGCTTATTGGGACAGGGGAACACTGAAGCTTTCTTT
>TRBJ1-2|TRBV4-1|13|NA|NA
CASSQGVQYGYTF
TGCGCCAGCAGCCAAGGTGTACAGTATGGCTACACCTTC
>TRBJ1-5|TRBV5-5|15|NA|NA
CASSLGRGMDQPQHF
TGTGCCAGCAGCCTAGGGCGGGGGATGGATCAGCCCCAGCATTTT
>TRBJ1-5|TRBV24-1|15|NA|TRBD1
CATSDLAGGDQPQHF
TGTGCCACCAGTGACCTTGCAGGGGGCGATCAGCCCCAGCATTTT
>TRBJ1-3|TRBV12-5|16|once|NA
CASGPPRGARGNTIYF
TGTGCTAGTGGCCCCCCCCGGGGGGCAAGGGGAAACACCATATATTTT
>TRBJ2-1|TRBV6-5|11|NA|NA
CASRQGGRQFF
TGTGCCAGCAGGCAGGGGGGTCGGCAGTTCTTC
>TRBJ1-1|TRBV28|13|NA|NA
CASRFGQLTEAFF
TGTGCCAGCAGGTTTGGACAGCTCACTGAAGCTTTCTTT